Shown below are 20 T cell receptor beta chains from a single sample sequenced in a study of vaccination and CD4 T cells after COVID-19. Cultured CD4+ T cells had their DNA profiled by the Oncomine TCR Beta short-read assay. TCRdb re-called the PCR reads with MiXCR, one entry per CDR3 protein. The data contain about 6,900 distinct CDR3 sequences, 52% of them singletons. These TCRs' antigens remain unknown. Treatment meaning: roughly ten-day PBMC culture with coronavirus spike peptide pools or control peptides (ViraFEST assay). Gathering of the CD4+ T cells, from the unexposed donor, took place before the COVID-19 pandemic (2011-2018). The sample comprised CD4+ T cells from blood, cultured in vitro. These receptors were obtained from a human donor in good health.

This chain uses TRBV11-2 with TRBJ2-3; maybe TRBD2 (5 bases). With 5 bases removed from V and 2 bases from J, the gap between germline ends came to 11 bases. CDR1 is SGHAT and CDR2 is FQNNGV in the germline V gene. The CDR3 has 14 residues. The CDR3 is CASSPEGTTDTQYF. DNA for the CDR3: TGTGCCAGCAGCCCCGAGGGAACCACAGATACGCAGTATTTT.

The gene calls are TRBV7-2 and TRBJ2-7, with D unresolved. Germline CDR1 reads SGHTA; CDR2 reads FQGNSA. This CDR3 is built from 13 residues. V was shortened by 1 base and J by 7 bases, with 11 bases between the two germline ends. The CDR3 coding sequence is TGTGCCAGCAGCTTAGGAGGTTCCGGGGAGCAGTACTTC. This codes for CASSLGGSGEQYF.

This clonotype turned up a few times. The chain links TRBV6-1 to TRBJ1-2; possibly TRBD1 for D (5 bases). Germline lookup yields CDR1 MNHNS and CDR2 SASEGT. The CDR3 extends over 12 amino acids. Trimming cost V 6 bases and J 3 bases, with 8 bases left between them. CDR3 in DNA: TGTGCCAGCAGGATGACAGACTATGGCTACACCTTC. It specifies CASRMTDYGYTF.

This chain connects TRBV7-9 to TRBJ2-2; no clear D gene. The CDR3 loop spans 14 amino acids. In germline, CDR1 is SEHNR, CDR2 FQNEAQ (reference sequence). Trimming removed 0 bases at V and 3 bases at J, with 5 bases between. The CDR3 loop reads CASSLAGYTGELFF. The CDR3 bases are TGTGCCAGCAGCTTAGCGGGATACACCGGGGAGCTGTTTTTT.

DNA for the CDR3: TGTGCCAGCAGCCCGCTAGCGGGAGCAGGTGAGCAGTTCTTC. It codes for CASSPLAGAGEQFF. The V call is TRBV7-2, the J call TRBJ2-1; 10 nucleotides line up with TRBD2. The CDR3 totals 14 residues. The V segment lost 5 bases and the J segment 9 bases; nucleotides outside the gene matches: 7. CDR1 and CDR2 from the germline V gene are SGHTA and FQGNSA.

This clonotype appeared a few times. V usage is TRBV20-1 and J usage is TRBJ1-2; 8 bases are shared with TRBD1. The CDR3 length is 13 residues. Germline loops: CDR1 DFQATT, CDR2 SNEGSKA (reference sequence). Trimming at V came to 2 bases and at J to 4 bases, leaving 3 bases not matched to a gene. The DNA of the CDR3 is TGCAGTGCTAGAAGGACAGGGAGCTATGGCTACACCTTC. It encodes CSARRTGSYGYTF.

The V gene is TRBV25-1, the J gene TRBJ2-3, with D unresolved. Trimming took 5 bases from V and 4 from J, leaving 10 bases between them. CDR3 length equals 13 residues. Germline-derived CDR1 and CDR2 are MGHDK and SYGVNS. CDR3 loop: CASSKNGADTQYF. The CDR3 nucleotides are TGTGCCAGCAGTAAGAATGGTGCAGATACGCAGTATTTT.

The J gene is TRBJ1-2, the V gene TRBV19, with D tentatively TRBD1 (5 bases). This CDR3 comprises 13 residues. Per the germline V gene, CDR1 is LNHDA and CDR2 is SQIVND (reference sequence). Trimming took 2 bases from V and 3 from J, leaving 7 bases between them. This CDR3 reads CASSITGDYGYTF. CDR3 sequence (DNA): TGTGCCAGTAGTATAACGGGGGACTATGGCTACACCTTC.

This clonotype was counted a single time. V and J are TRBV6-5 and TRBJ2-3; 11 positions match TRBD2. V gave up 0 bases and J gave up 2 bases; unmatched junction bases: 10. From germline, CDR1 is MNHEY and CDR2 SVGAGI. This CDR3 is built from 19 residues. CDR3 bases: TGTGCCAGCAGTTACTCGATGAAGTCTAGCGGGAGGAACACAGATACGCAGTATTTT. It translates to CASSYSMKSSGRNTDTQYF.

This clonotype was counted a few times. The V call is TRBV7-2, the J call TRBJ2-5; D might be TRBD2 (6 bases). The CDR3 extends over 15 amino acids. Deletions cut 3 bases from V and 2 bases from J, with 13 bases between. Germline CDR1 and CDR2: SGHTA and FQGNSA. The CDR3 reads CASSLYGSRQETQYF. The CDR3, as DNA: TGTGCCAGCAGCTTGTACGGGAGCCGACAAGAGACCCAGTACTTC. Variable domain in full (rest from reference TRBV7-2 and TRBJ2-5): GAGVSQSPSNKVTEKGKDVELRCDPISGHTALYWYRQSLGQGLEFLIYFQGNSAPDKSGLPSDRFSAERTGGSVSTLTIQRTQQEDSAVYLCASSLYGSRQETQYFGPGTRLLVL.

The V gene is TRBV7-2, the J gene TRBJ2-4; 8 bases line up with TRBD1. CDR1 and CDR2 from the germline V gene are SGHTA and FQGNSA. The CDR3 runs 17 residues. V lost 5 bases and J lost 2; bases outside the gene matches: 11. CDR3 loop: CASSQEAGGSPKNIQYF. CDR3 sequence (DNA): TGTGCCAGCAGCCAGGAGGCAGGGGGCTCGCCCAAAAACATTCAGTACTTC.

With regard to this clonotype: No conserved phenylalanine or tryptophan ends this CDR3, so it is likely a read error. The chain couples TRBV9 to TRBJ2-3; 8 bases are a match to TRBD2. This CDR3 is 16 amino acids long. Trimming cost V 2 bases and J 2 bases; bases outside gene matches: 7. Germline CDR1 is SGDLS and CDR2 is YYNGEE. CDR3 in amino acids: CASSVFAGGNTDTQYL. In nucleotides, the CDR3 is TGTGCCAGCAGCGTCTTCGCGGGGGGCAACACAGATACGCAGTATCTT.

The chain is built from TRBV27 and TRBJ2-3; D gene ambiguous. V lost 2 bases and J 6 bases, leaving 9 bases between the germline ends. The CDR3 extends over 13 amino acids. Per germline, CDR1 MNHEY and CDR2 SMNVEV (reference sequence). The DNA of the CDR3 is TGTGCCAGCAGTTTACGTAGACACGATACGCAGTATTTT. Translated: CASSLRRHDTQYF.

The genes are TRBV30 and TRBJ1-4; the match to TRBD1 covers 8 bases. After removal of 0 bases from V and 8 bases from J, the junction contained 5 bases not matched to a gene. There are 14 residues in the CDR3. Germline-derived CDR1 and CDR2 are GTSNPN and SVGIG (reference sequence). The CDR3 DNA sequence: TGTGCCTGGAGTGTCGACAGGGGACGCGAAAAACTGTTTTTT. Protein product: CAWSVDRGREKLFF.

The rearrangement uses TRBV24-1 and TRBJ2-1, with TRBD2 identical over 12 bases. CDR3 length equals 15 residues. V lost 4 bases and J lost 7; bases outside the gene matches: 4. The germline CDR1 and CDR2 sequences are KGHDR and SFDVKD. The CDR3 reads CATSETSGRNNEQFF. CDR3 DNA: TGTGCCACCAGTGAAACTAGCGGGAGGAATAATGAGCAGTTCTTC.

This clonotype is judged medium-sized. The rearrangement links TRBV2 to TRBJ1-2; D perhaps matches TRBD1 (5 bases). Germline assignment: CDR1 SNHLY and CDR2 FYNNEI. V gave up 4 bases and J gave up 0 bases, with 9 bases separating them. The CDR3 sequence is 14 residues long. CDR3 nucleotides: TGTGCCAGCAGTGGCCGACAGCCTAACTATGGCTACACCTTC. It specifies CASSGRQPNYGYTF.

This clonotype has just a few counts. The chain couples TRBV20-1 to TRBJ1-6; D is unresolved. V was pared by 3 bases and J by 4 bases, with 7 bases between. In germline, CDR1 is DFQATT, CDR2 SNEGSKA (reference sequence). The length of the CDR3 is 13 residues. The CDR3 reads CSARSNYNSPLHF. The CDR3 DNA is TGCAGTGCTAGGAGCAATTATAATTCACCCCTCCACTTT.

This rearrangement joins TRBV5-5 to TRBJ2-7, with D perhaps being TRBD1 or TRBD2 (5 bases each). This CDR3 region has 15 residues. Trimming left V 0 bases short and J 3 bases short, with 13 bases between. Germline V CDR1 and CDR2: SGHKS, YYEKEE (reference sequence). CDR3 region: CASSLVGEGSYEQYF. CDR3 nucleotide sequence: TGTGCCAGCAGCTTGGTCGGAGAGGGGAGCTACGAGCAGTACTTC.

This clonotype was counted a few times. V and J are TRBV7-2 and TRBJ2-7; 7 bases are shared with TRBD1. This CDR3 is built from 13 residues. The junction had 3 bases not matched to a gene; V was cut back by 5 bases and J by 2 bases. Germline V gene sequence: CDR1 SGHTA, CDR2 FQGNSA. CDR3: CASSPTGPYEQYF. Written as DNA, the CDR3 is TGTGCCAGCAGCCCGACAGGGCCCTACGAGCAGTACTTC.

V usage is TRBV6-5 and J usage is TRBJ2-2, with a tentative D call TRBD1 (5 bases). CDR1 and CDR2 from the germline V gene are MNHEY and SVGAGI. V was cut by 3 bases and J by 1 base, with 12 bases left in between. The CDR3 contains 16 residues. CDR3 in DNA: TGTGCCAGCAGTTATTTTCCAGGGCAGAACACCGGGGAGCTGTTTTTT. This sequence encodes CASSYFPGQNTGELFF.